This TCR beta chain was obtained from a study of spatial heterogeneity in lung cancer. General study points: There were more appearances of ubiquitous expanded tumor TCRs in blood at resection than at follow-up.

Carried by each TCR cDNA molecule was a unique molecular identifier. TCRdb re-analysed the 5' RACE reads in MiXCR, keeping a single row per CDR3 protein. The repertoire consists of tens of thousands of distinct CDR3 sequences, with approximately 5.5% occurring once and the leading ten covering 11%. This clonotype was seen repeatedly, ten times or more. No antigen is known for it. CDR3 length: 14 amino acids. In germline, CDR1 is DFQATT, CDR2 SNEGSKA (reference sequence). With 1 base removed from V and 2 bases from J, the gap between germline ends came to 11 bases. Time point meaning: sample taken at primary tumor resection. Unsorted tumor, nontumor lung tissue or cryopreserved PBMC supplied the whole RNA. The cohort: around 79 early-stage, untreated non-small cell lung cancer patients.

The sequences come from PBMCs, collected at surgery. This sequence was found in a male donor with early-stage non-small cell lung cancer. The chain uses TRBV20-1 and TRBJ1-2; no definite D call. CDR3 sequence: CSARAPGSNYGYTF. The CDR3 nucleotides read TGCAGTGCTAGAGCGCCGGGTTCGAACTATGGCTACACCTTC.